These 25 T cell receptor beta chains were all obtained from the same sample, sequenced in a study of T cell responses to AZD1222 COVID-19 vaccine. Clones were sequenced by immunoSEQ multiplex PCR, and TCRdb holds only the in-frame ones, with some missing. The table shows roughly 200,000 clones, with 80% to 95% occurring only once. The sample consisted of peripheral blood, taken 28 days after the second AZD1222 dose. The receptors come from an adult who received the AZD1222 COVID-19 vaccine.

This chain joins TRBV7-2 and TRBJ2-3; the D is unclear. With 3 bases removed from V and 0 bases from J, the gap between germline ends came to 7 bases. From germline, CDR1 is SGHTA and CDR2 FQGNSA. This CDR3 contains 14 residues. The CDR3 sequence: CASSFQTSTDTQYF. CDR3 sequence (DNA): TGTGCCAGCAGCTTCCAAACTAGCACAGATACGCAGTATTTT.

The J gene is TRBJ2-2, the V gene TRBV14; 12 bases match TRBD2. V was pared by 2 bases and J by 7 bases, with 5 bases of the junction left unmatched. The CDR3 length is 16 residues. CDR1 is SGHDN and CDR2 is FVKESK in the germline V gene. CDR3 in DNA: TGTGCCAGCAGCCAACTAGCGGGGGGGCTCGGCGGGGAGCTGTTTTTT. Translated, it gives CASSQLAGGLGGELFF.

The chain joins TRBV6-5 to TRBJ1-1; D perhaps matches TRBD1 (6 bases). Germline V lookup: CDR1 MNHEY, CDR2 SVGAGI. The CDR3 sequence is 15 residues long. V lost 1 base and J 3 bases, leaving 12 bases between the germline ends. The CDR3 coding sequence is TGTGCCAGCAGTTACTGGGGGGGGGCTGACACTGAAGCTTTCTTT. It is translated as CASSYWGGADTEAFF.

The V call is TRBV4-1, the J call TRBJ1-2; D might be TRBD1 (6 bases). CDR1 MGHRA and CDR2 YSYEKL come from the germline V gene. The CDR3 is 14 residues long. The V gene lost 0 bases and the J gene lost 8 bases, with 13 bases spanning the gap. The CDR3, as DNA: TGCGCCAGCAGCCAAGAGGGCAGGGGAGAAGGCTACACCTTC. It yields the protein CASSQEGRGEGYTF.

This chain links TRBV4-3 with TRBJ1-1; no clear D. This CDR3 contains 13 residues. Trimming pared 3 bases from V and 6 bases from J, leaving 11 bases between. In germline, CDR1 is LGHNA, CDR2 YSLEER. CDR3 nucleotide sequence: TGCGCCAGCAGCCAGTGGGTAGGTCCTGAAGCTTTCTTT. It is translated as CASSQWVGPEAFF.

The chain recombines TRBV28 with TRBJ1-2; the match to TRBD1 covers 8 bases. The CDR3 is 15 amino acids. The V gene's germline CDR1 is MDHEN and CDR2 SYDVKM. V shed 3 bases, J shed 5 bases, and the junction held 8 bases outside the gene matches. For the CDR3, the DNA is TGTGCCAGCAGTTTCGAGGACAGGGTTGGATATGGCTACACCTTC. Protein sequence: CASSFEDRVGYGYTF.

The chain uses TRBV13 and TRBJ2-1; 7 bases are a match to TRBD1. Germline assignment: CDR1 PRHDT and CDR2 FYEKMQ (reference sequence). The ends lost 4 bases at V and 7 bases at J; junction bases unmatched: 4. The CDR3 totals 13 residues. The DNA for the CDR3 is TGTGCCAGCAGCTATCAACAGGGGAATGAGCAGTTCTTC. Its protein product is CASSYQQGNEQFF. The entire variable domain, with the rest obtained from reference TRBV13 and TRBJ2-1, is as follows: AAGVIQSPRHLIKEKRETATLKCYPIPRHDTVYWYQQGPGQDPQFLISFYEKMQSDKGSIPDRFSAQQFSDYHSELNMSSLELGDSALYFCASSYQQGNEQFFGPGTRLTVL.

This clone was detected only once. The same CDR3 also results from other DNA sequences found in this sample. V usage is TRBV6-5 and J usage is TRBJ2-7; TRBD1 agrees at 11 bases. Germline trimming cut 6 bases from V and 4 bases from J; bases unmatched to any gene: 2. Per the germline V gene, CDR1 is MNHEY and CDR2 is SVGAGI. The CDR3 spans 13 residues. The CDR3 coding sequence is TGTGCCAGCAGCCGGGACAGGGGGTACGAGCAGTACTTC. Its translation: CASSRDRGYEQYF.

This clone has just a few counts. The V gene is TRBV2, the J gene TRBJ1-6; D is unclear. The CDR3 length is 15 residues. CDR1 and CDR2 from the germline V gene are SNHLY and FYNNEI. Trimming shortened V by 0 bases and J by 7 bases, and 10 bases separated the two germline ends. In DNA form, the CDR3 reads TGTGCCAGCAGTGAAGCGGGAGTCCGAAATTCACCCCTCCACTTT. Amino acid sequence: CASSEAGVRNSPLHF.

The chain carries TRBV6-5 and TRBJ2-3, with TRBD2 identical over 8 bases. CDR1 is MNHEY, CDR2 SVGAGI, per germline. The CDR3 extends over 15 amino acids. The ends lost 11 bases at V and 6 bases at J; junction bases unmatched: 16. CDR3 protein: CACSSGGTSRDTQYF. The CDR3 nucleotides are TGTGCCTGTTCTTCCGGGGGGACTAGTCGGGATACGCAGTATTTT.

The chain joins TRBV6-1 to TRBJ2-1, with D tentatively TRBD2 (6 bases). The CDR3 spans 14 residues. The germline V gene has CDR1 MNHNS and CDR2 SASEGT. The V end lost 1 base, the J end lost 4 bases, and 8 bases lay between the germline ends. The CDR3 DNA reads as TGTGCCAGCAGTGAAGGGGGGACTTACAATGAGCAGTTCTTC. Its protein is CASSEGGTYNEQFF.

This chain joins TRBV18 and TRBJ1-1, with 11 bases matching TRBD1. The CDR3 extends over 14 amino acids. The V gene's germline CDR1 is KGHSH and CDR2 LQKENI. The V and J ends lost 3 bases and 10 bases, in that order; junction bases with no gene match: 7. In nucleotides, the CDR3 is TGTGCCAGCTCACCCGGGACAGGGGGGTTGGTAGCTTTCTTT. Translating it yields CASSPGTGGLVAFF. Full variable domain (missing parts from reference TRBV18 and TRBJ1-1): NAGVMQNPRHLVRRRGQEARLRCSPMKGHSHVYWYRQLPEEGLKFMVYLQKENIIDESGMPKERFSAEFPKEGPSILRIQQVVRGDSAAYFCASSPGTGGLVAFFGQGTRLTVV.

The CDR3 DNA is TGTGCCAGCAGTGATTCGACACAGAGCAATCAGCCCCAGCATTTT. Amino acids: CASSDSTQSNQPQHF. The V call is TRBV6-4, the J call TRBJ1-5; D not resolved. The germline V and J ends were trimmed by 3 bases and 1 base, with 10 bases remaining between them. CDR1 MRHNA and CDR2 SNTAGT come from the germline V gene. This CDR3 has 15 residues.

The chain links TRBV27 to TRBJ2-3; 7 nucleotides line up with TRBD2. V was clipped by 6 bases and J by 1 base; unmatched bases: 19. Germline V lookup: CDR1 MNHEY, CDR2 SMNVEV (reference sequence). The CDR3 has 19 amino acids. CDR3 DNA: TGTGCCAGCAGCCCAGATACCTGGGGAGGCGGGAGAGGCACAGATACGCAGTATTTT. Translation: CASSPDTWGGGRGTDTQYF.

V gene TRBV29-1 combines with J gene TRBJ1-2; no clear D gene. The germline CDR1 and CDR2 sequences are SQVTM and ANQGSEA. The length of the CDR3 is 8 residues. V was clipped by 6 bases and J by 6 bases, with 2 bases between them. CDR3 sequence (DNA): TGCAGCGTGAATGGCTACACCTTC. Encoded protein: CSVNGYTF.

The chain recombines TRBV2 with TRBJ2-2, with a weak D call TRBD1 (6 bases). V was cut by 4 bases and J by 5 bases, with 11 bases left in between. This CDR3 region has 14 residues. Germline CDR1 reads SNHLY; CDR2 reads FYNNEI. Here the CDR3 DNA reads TGTGCCAGCAGTGCGTTCAGGGGAACCGGGGAGCTGTTTTTT. It yields the protein CASSAFRGTGELFF.

This clone was seen more than once but under ten times. The chain is built from TRBV24-1 and TRBJ2-7, with D unresolved. V dropped 4 bases and J dropped 10 bases, with 10 bases sitting between them. This CDR3 contains 11 residues. Germline V lookup: CDR1 KGHDR, CDR2 SFDVKD. The CDR3 sequence is CATSEGLFQYF. The CDR3 DNA reads as TGTGCCACCAGTGAAGGTTTGTTTCAGTACTTC.

This chain connects TRBV5-1 to TRBJ2-7, with TRBD1 identical over 9 bases. This CDR3 contains 16 residues. Germline V CDR1 and CDR2: SGHRS, YFSETQ. The V segment lost 3 bases and the J segment 0 bases; nucleotides outside the gene matches: 7. CDR3 sequence (DNA): TGCGCCAGCAGCTCAGGACAGGGGCTAAGCTCCTACGAGCAGTACTTC. This gives the protein CASSSGQGLSSYEQYF. The variable domain in full, completed from reference TRBV5-1 and TRBJ2-7, reads KAGVTQTPRYLIKTRGQQVTLSCSPISGHRSVSWYQQTPGQGLQFLFEYFSETQRNKGNFPGRFSGRQFSNSRSEMNVSTLELGDSALYLCASSSGQGLSSYEQYFGPGTRLTVT.

In this sample, this clone turned up a few times. The rearrangement uses TRBV19 and TRBJ1-6, with D possibly being TRBD1 (5 bases). The V gene lost 1 base and the J gene lost 7 bases, with 17 bases spanning the gap. This CDR3 has 17 residues. Germline V gene lookup returns CDR1 LNHDA and CDR2 SQIVND (reference sequence). In DNA form, the CDR3 reads TGTGCCAGTAGTATAGTAGCCGCGGGACCGACAAATTCACCCCTCCACTTT. It codes for CASSIVAAGPTNSPLHF.

This clone was found a few times. The chain carries TRBV11-2 and TRBJ2-3; D may be TRBD1 (6 bases). Germline V gene data show CDR1 as SGHAT and CDR2 as FQNNGV. The CDR3 is 15 amino acids. Trimming left V 5 bases short and J 0 bases short, with 12 bases between. In nucleotides, the CDR3 is TGTGCCAGCAGCCTAATTGGACAGAGCACAGATACGCAGTATTTT. The encoded protein is CASSLIGQSTDTQYF.

The CDR3 coding sequence is TGTGCCAGCAACCAACAGGGTCTGAACACTGAAGCTTTCTTT. It yields the protein CASNQQGLNTEAFF. This sequence joins TRBV27 and TRBJ1-1, with D perhaps matching TRBD1 (6 bases). The germline CDR1 and CDR2 sequences are MNHEY and SMNVEV (reference sequence). Trimming removed 7 bases from V and 0 bases from J, with 12 bases in between. This CDR3 contains 14 residues.

The chain couples TRBV4-1 to TRBJ2-3; 11 bases align to TRBD2. The J segment lost 3 bases and the V segment lost 1 base, leaving 6 bases of the junction unmatched. The germline V gene has CDR1 MGHRA and CDR2 YSYEKL. The CDR3 sequence is 17 residues long. The CDR3 bases are TGCGCCAGCAGCCAAGTTGGGGGGACTAGCGGAACAGATACGCAGTATTTT. As protein: CASSQVGGTSGTDTQYF.

The chain uses TRBV10-1 and TRBJ2-5; TRBD1 agrees at 8 bases. Germline CDR1 is WNHNN and CDR2 is SYGVQD (reference sequence). The J segment lost 5 bases and the V segment lost 7 bases, leaving 12 bases of the junction unmatched. The CDR3 totals 15 residues. The CDR3 reads CASNHRQGRSETQYF. CDR3 nucleotides: TGCGCCAGCAACCATCGACAGGGGCGGTCTGAGACCCAGTACTTC.

V usage is TRBV18 and J usage is TRBJ2-1, with unresolved D. The CDR3 loop spans 13 amino acids. The V and J ends lost 3 bases and 5 bases respectively, with 8 bases between them. Looked up from germline, CDR1 is KGHSH and CDR2 is LQKENI. Here the CDR3 DNA reads TGTGCCAGCTCACCCTTAGATAACAATGAGCAGTTCTTC. It yields the protein CASSPLDNNEQFF.

The chain links TRBV6-5 to TRBJ1-3; no clear D. This CDR3 region has 13 residues. V lost 6 bases, J lost 1 base, and 7 bases lay in between. Germline CDR1 MNHEY, CDR2 SVGAGI. In DNA, the CDR3 is TGTGCCAGCAGGAGAGGGTCTGGAAACACCATATATTTT. It yields the protein CASRRGSGNTIYF.